A single sample gave rise to the 11 T cell receptor beta chains below, sequenced in a study of CD8 T cells in ankylosing spondylitis. The study's findings and limits: Characteristic of ankylosing spondylitis blood, it appeared, was a TCR beta motif comprising about eight highly homologous variants.

These receptors have no identified antigens. TCRdb used MiXCR to reprocess the 5' RACE reads, holding one entry per CDR3 protein. There are more than 300,000 distinct CDR3 sequences in the sample; less than 9.5% occur only once, and about 14% lies in the top ten. Sequenced sample: blood, either unsorted or a sorted T cell fraction (not recorded which). The receptors derive from a male donor with ankylosing spondylitis.

This clonotype was seen a handful of times. The chain joins TRBV6-5 to TRBJ2-7; 7 bases match TRBD1. CDR1 and CDR2 (germline): MNHEY, SVGAGI. The junction had 12 bases not matched to a gene; V was cut back by 4 bases and J by 6 bases. The CDR3 contains 15 residues. DNA for the CDR3: TGTGCCAGCAGTTTAAGGACAGGAGTAAGGGTCGAGCAGTACTTC. This encodes CASSLRTGVRVEQYF.

This clonotype occurred many times. The V and J genes are TRBV29-1 and TRBJ2-1, with 10 nucleotides matching TRBD2. This CDR3 is 13 amino acids long. Germline CDR1 reads SQVTM; CDR2 reads ANQGSEA. The ends lost 4 bases at V and 10 bases at J; junction bases unmatched: 7. The CDR3 loop is CSVGQRTSGEQFF. CDR3 bases: TGCAGCGTTGGGCAGAGGACTAGCGGCGAGCAGTTCTTC.

This clonotype was detected ten times or more. Its ends do not fully match the called genes, so a read error is possible. The CDR3 region has the DNA TGCAGCGTCGAAGGGAATGGGCCGGAGACCCAGTACTTC. Translated, it gives CSVEGNGPETQYF. The V gene is TRBV29-1, the J gene TRBJ2-5; D uncertain. The CDR3 consists of 13 residues. In germline, CDR1 is SQVTM, CDR2 ANQGSEA.

The chain carries TRBV12-3 or TRBV12-4 and TRBJ1-5; tentatively, D is TRBD1 (5 bases). V gave up 3 bases and J gave up 4 bases, with 16 bases separating them. The CDR3 runs 16 residues. Here the CDR3 DNA reads TGTGCCAGCAGTTTTCGTCTTGGGGCGCAAAATCAGCCCCAGCATTTT. This translates into CASSFRLGAQNQPQHF.

This chain uses TRBV2 with TRBJ1-5; D is unresolved. Germline-derived CDR1 and CDR2 are SNHLY and FYNNEI. V was trimmed by 4 bases and J by 4 bases, leaving 17 bases between them. The CDR3 is 16 residues long. The CDR3 DNA is TGTGCCAGCAGTGCCCTCGGTTTAGGTGGTAATCAGCCCCAGCATTTT. Protein product: CASSALGLGGNQPQHF. The entire variable domain, with the rest obtained from reference TRBV2 and TRBJ1-5, is as follows: EPEVTQTPSHQVTQMGQEVILRCVPISNHLYFYWYRQILGQKVEFLVSFYNNEISEKSEIFDDQFSVERPDGSNFTLKIRSTKLEDSAMYFCASSALGLGGNQPQHFGDGTRLSIL.

This clonotype was detected ten times or more. This rearrangement joins TRBV11-3 to TRBJ2-1; 9 nucleotides align to TRBD1. The germline V gene encodes CDR1 SGHNT and CDR2 YENEEA. After removal of 2 bases from V and 5 bases from J, the junction contained 4 bases not matched to a gene. This CDR3 contains 15 residues. In DNA form, the CDR3 reads TGTGCCAGCAGCTTAACCGGGACAGGGAACAATGAGCAGTTCTTC. It codes for CASSLTGTGNNEQFF.

There are a few counts of this clonotype. The chain links TRBV20-1 to TRBJ2-1; a possible D gene is TRBD1 (6 bases). The V end lost 6 bases, the J end lost 5 bases, and 17 bases lay between the germline ends. In germline, CDR1 is DFQATT, CDR2 SNEGSKA (reference sequence). This CDR3 comprises 14 residues. The CDR3 DNA reads TGCAGTGCCCCCTGGGGGACACCTCACAATGAGCAGTTCTTC. This encodes CSAPWGTPHNEQFF.

In regard to this clonotype: The missing conserved phenylalanine or tryptophan at the end of this CDR3 makes a read error likely. This chain connects TRBV29-1 to TRBJ2-1, with D maybe TRBD2 (5 bases). Between the trimmed V and J ends, which lost 8 bases and 7 bases, there was a span of 18 bases. This CDR3 is 13 amino acids long. Looked up from germline, CDR1 is SQVTM and CDR2 is ANQGSEA. The CDR3 is CSTPWGVRNEQFI. The CDR3, as DNA: TGCAGCACACCCTGGGGAGTCCGGAATGAGCAGTTCATC.

This clonotype was observed a handful of times. The V gene is TRBV12-3 or TRBV12-4, the J gene TRBJ2-3; D perhaps matches TRBD1 (6 bases). This CDR3 spans 15 amino acids. V was shortened by 7 bases and J by 0 bases, with 14 bases between the two germline ends. DNA for the CDR3: TGTGCCAGCACCCCCGGGACAACTAGCACAGATACGCAGTATTTT. It encodes CASTPGTTSTDTQYF.

J is TRBJ2-1 and V is TRBV6-2 or TRBV6-3; D gene unclear. Trimming left V 6 bases short and J 9 bases short, with 9 bases between. The CDR3 spans 11 residues. Germline assignment: CDR1 MNHEY and CDR2 SVGEGT. This CDR3 is CASSHGGEQFF. CDR3 bases: TGTGCCAGCAGCCACGGTGGTGAGCAGTTCTTC.

This clonotype appeared a few times. The chain employs TRBV9 and TRBJ2-5, with 8 bases identical to TRBD2. V lost 0 bases and J lost 1; bases outside the gene matches: 8. Germline assignment: CDR1 SGDLS and CDR2 YYNGEE. The CDR3 runs 17 residues. CDR3 sequence: CASSVGAVAGSQETQYF. In DNA form, the CDR3 reads TGTGCCAGCAGCGTAGGGGCCGTAGCGGGGAGCCAAGAGACCCAGTACTTC.